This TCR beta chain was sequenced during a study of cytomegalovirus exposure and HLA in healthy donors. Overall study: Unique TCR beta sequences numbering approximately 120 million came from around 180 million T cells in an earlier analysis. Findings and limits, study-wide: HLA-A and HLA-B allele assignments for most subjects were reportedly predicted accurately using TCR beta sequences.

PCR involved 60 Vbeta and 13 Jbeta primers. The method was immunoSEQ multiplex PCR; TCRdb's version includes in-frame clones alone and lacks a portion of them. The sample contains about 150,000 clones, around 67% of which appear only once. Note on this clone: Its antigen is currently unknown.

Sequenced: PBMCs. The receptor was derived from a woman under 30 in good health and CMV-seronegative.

This chain's CDR3 is CATSRVMRTRSSGNTIYF. CDR3 DNA sequence: TGTGCCACCAGCAGAGTCATGAGGACACGGAGCTCTGGAAACACCATATATTTT. The chain couples TRBV15 to TRBJ1-3, with D maybe TRBD1 (5 bases). In germline, CDR1 is LNHNV, CDR2 YYDKDF (reference sequence). The CDR3 extends over 18 amino acids. V gave up 1 base and J gave up 0 bases, with 16 bases separating them.